This T cell receptor beta chain was captured in a study of blood T cells in healthy people across ages. The authors ran a second PCR of 7 to 11 cycles using a sample-barcoded 5' primer and a J-beta primer mix. MiXCR was run by TCRdb on the 5' RACE reads, yielding one entry per CDR3 protein. The sample consists of hundreds of thousands of distinct CDR3 sequences, roughly three fifths of them appearing once. With 5 bases removed from V and 7 bases from J, the gap between germline ends came to 16 bases. Looked up from germline, CDR1 is SGHRS and CDR2 is YFSETQ. This CDR3 contains 15 residues. The chain recombines TRBV5-1 with TRBJ1-6, with a tentative D call TRBD1 (6 bases). Sequenced input: blood. This receptor was identified in a man in his forties in good health. CDR3 sequence: CASRLQGPDNSPLHF. The CDR3 bases are TGCGCCAGCAGATTACAGGGACCCGACAATTCACCCCTCCACTTT.